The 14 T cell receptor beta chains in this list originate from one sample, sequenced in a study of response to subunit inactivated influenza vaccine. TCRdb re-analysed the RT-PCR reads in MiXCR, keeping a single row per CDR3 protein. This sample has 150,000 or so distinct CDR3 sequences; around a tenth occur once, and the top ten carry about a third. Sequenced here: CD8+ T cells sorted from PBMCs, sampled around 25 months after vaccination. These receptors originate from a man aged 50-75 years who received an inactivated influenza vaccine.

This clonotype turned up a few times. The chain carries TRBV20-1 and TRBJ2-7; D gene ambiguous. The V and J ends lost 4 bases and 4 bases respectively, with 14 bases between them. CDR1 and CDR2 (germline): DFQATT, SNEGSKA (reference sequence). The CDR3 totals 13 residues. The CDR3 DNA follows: TGCAGTGCTACCTCCGGTGGATTTTACGAGCAGTACTTC. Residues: CSATSGGFYEQYF.

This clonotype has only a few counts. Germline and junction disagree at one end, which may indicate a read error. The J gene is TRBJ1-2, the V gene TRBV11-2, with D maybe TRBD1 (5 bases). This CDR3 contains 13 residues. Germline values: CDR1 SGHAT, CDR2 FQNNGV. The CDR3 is CASSPTLGAGHTF. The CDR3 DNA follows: TGTGCCAGCAGCCCAACCCTTGGGGCTGGCCACACCTTC.

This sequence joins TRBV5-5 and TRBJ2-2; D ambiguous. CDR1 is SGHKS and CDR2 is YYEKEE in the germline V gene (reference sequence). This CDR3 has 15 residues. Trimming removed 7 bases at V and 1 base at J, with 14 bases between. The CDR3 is CASFPDLRNTGELFF. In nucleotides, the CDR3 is TGTGCCAGCTTCCCGGACCTTAGGAACACCGGGGAGCTGTTTTTT.

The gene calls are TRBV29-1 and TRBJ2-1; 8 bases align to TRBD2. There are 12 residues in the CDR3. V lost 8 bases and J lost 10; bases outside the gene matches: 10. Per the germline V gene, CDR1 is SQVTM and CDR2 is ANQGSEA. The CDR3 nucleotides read TGCAGCCGTCCGGGGGGGCAGGGGGAGCAGTTCTTC. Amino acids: CSRPGGQGEQFF.

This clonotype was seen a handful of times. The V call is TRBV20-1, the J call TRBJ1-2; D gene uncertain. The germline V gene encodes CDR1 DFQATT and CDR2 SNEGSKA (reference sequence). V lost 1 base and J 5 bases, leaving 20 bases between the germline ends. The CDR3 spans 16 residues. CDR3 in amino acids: CSARALRAPLLYGYTF. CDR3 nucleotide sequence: TGCAGTGCTAGAGCACTCCGGGCCCCTTTACTTTATGGCTACACCTTC.

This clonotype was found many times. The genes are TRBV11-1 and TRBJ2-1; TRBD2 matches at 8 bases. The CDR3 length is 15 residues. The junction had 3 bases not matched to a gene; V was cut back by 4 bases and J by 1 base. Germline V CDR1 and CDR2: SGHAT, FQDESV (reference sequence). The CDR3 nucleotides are TGTGCCAGCAGCTCAGCGGGAGTATCCTACAATGAGCAGTTCTTC. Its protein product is CASSSAGVSYNEQFF.

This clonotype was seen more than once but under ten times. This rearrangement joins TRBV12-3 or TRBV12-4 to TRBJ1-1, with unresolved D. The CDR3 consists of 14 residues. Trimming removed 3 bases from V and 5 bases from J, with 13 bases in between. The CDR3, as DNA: TGTGCCAGCAGTTTCACACTCCCACCAACTGAAGCTTTCTTT. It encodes CASSFTLPPTEAFF.

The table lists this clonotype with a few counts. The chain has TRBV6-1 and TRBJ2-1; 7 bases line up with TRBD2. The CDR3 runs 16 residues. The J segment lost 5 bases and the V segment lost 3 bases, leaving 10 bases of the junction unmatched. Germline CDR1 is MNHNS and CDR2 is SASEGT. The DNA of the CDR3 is TGTGCCAGCAGTGATAGTAGGCGGGAGATTAACAATGAGCAGTTCTTC. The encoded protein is CASSDSRREINNEQFF.

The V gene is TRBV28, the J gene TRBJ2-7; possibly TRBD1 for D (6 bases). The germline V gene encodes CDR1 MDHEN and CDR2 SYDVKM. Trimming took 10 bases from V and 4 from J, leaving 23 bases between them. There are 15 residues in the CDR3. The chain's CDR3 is CATQNPDRDGYEQYF. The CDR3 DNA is TGTGCCACCCAAAACCCGGACAGAGACGGTTACGAGCAGTACTTC. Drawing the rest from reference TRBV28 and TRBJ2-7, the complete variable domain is DVKVTQSSRYLVKRTGEKVFLECVQDMDHENMFWYRQDPGLGLRLIYFSYDVKMKEKGDIPEGYSVSREKKERFSLILESASTNQTSMYLCATQNPDRDGYEQYFGPGTRLTVT.

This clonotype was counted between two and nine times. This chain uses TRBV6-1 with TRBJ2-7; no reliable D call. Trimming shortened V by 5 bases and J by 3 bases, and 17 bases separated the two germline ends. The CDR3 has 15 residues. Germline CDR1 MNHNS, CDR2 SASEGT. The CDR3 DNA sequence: TGTGCCAGCAGTCCCCAGGTTCCCATTAGCTACGAGCAGTACTTC. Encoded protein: CASSPQVPISYEQYF.

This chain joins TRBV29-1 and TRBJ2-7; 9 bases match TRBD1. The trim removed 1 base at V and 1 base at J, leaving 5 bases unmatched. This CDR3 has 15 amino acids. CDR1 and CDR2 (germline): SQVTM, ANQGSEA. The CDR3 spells CSVEAGTGRSYEQYF. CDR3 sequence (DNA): TGCAGCGTTGAAGCAGGGACAGGGCGGTCCTACGAGCAGTACTTC.

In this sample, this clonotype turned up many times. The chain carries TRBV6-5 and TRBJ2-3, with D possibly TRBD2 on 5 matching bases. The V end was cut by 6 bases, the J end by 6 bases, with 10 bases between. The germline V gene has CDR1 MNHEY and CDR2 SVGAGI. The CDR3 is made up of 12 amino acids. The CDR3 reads CASSRERDTQYF. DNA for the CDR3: TGTGCCAGCAGCCGAGAGCGGGATACGCAGTATTTT.

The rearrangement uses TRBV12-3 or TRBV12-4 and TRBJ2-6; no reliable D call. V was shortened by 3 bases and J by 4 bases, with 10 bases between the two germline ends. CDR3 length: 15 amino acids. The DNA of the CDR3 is TGTGCCAGCAGTTTTCTCCCAACGGGGGCCAACGTCCTGACTTTC. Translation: CASSFLPTGANVLTF.

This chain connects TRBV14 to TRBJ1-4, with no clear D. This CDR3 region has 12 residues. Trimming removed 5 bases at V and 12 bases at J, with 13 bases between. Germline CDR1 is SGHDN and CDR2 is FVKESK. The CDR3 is CASSKNLLELFF. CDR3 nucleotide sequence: TGTGCCAGCAGCAAGAACCTACTCGAACTGTTTTTT.